These 24 T cell receptor beta chains came from one sample sequenced in a study of blood T cell repertoires in COVID-19. Sequenced by immunoSEQ multiplex PCR; TCRdb stores in-frame clones only, minus some. There are hundreds of thousands of clones in the sample; about nine tenths occur only once, and around 7.9% lies in the top ten. Sequencing was performed on peripheral blood. The receptors here all came from an older woman with COVID-19, enrolled during active disease.

The chain couples TRBV9 to TRBJ2-5, with no clear D. CDR1 is SGDLS and CDR2 is YYNGEE in the germline V gene. V was cut by 3 bases and J by 5 bases, with 11 bases left in between. The CDR3 spans 13 residues. The CDR3: CASSGATRETQYF. DNA for the CDR3: TGTGCCAGCAGCGGGGCGACAAGGGAGACCCAGTACTTC.

The CDR3 DNA reads as TGTGCCAGCAGTCCCGGACAGGCTGCCCTGGGTGGAAACACCATATATTTT. Its protein is CASSPGQAALGGNTIYF. The V call is TRBV3-1 (or the pseudogene TRBV3-2), the J call TRBJ1-3, with 7 bases lining up with TRBD1. The V segment lost 6 bases and the J segment 3 bases; nucleotides outside the gene matches: 14. The CDR3 is 17 residues long. From germline, CDR1 is LGHDT and CDR2 YNNKEL (reference sequence).

The chain links TRBV27 to TRBJ1-2; D unclear. Germline V gene data show CDR1 as MNHEY and CDR2 as SMNVEV (reference sequence). V dropped 3 bases and J dropped 4 bases, with 9 bases sitting between them. The CDR3 runs to 13 residues. The CDR3 nucleotides read TGTGCCAGCAGTTTTGGCGGTCGCTATGGCTACACCTTC. Its translation: CASSFGGRYGYTF.

The genes are TRBV5-4 and TRBJ2-5; 10 nucleotides match TRBD1. Trimming took 3 bases from V and 0 from J; bases not matched to a gene: 5. The CDR3 sequence is 16 residues long. Germline V gene lookup returns CDR1 SGHNT and CDR2 YYREEE (reference sequence). The CDR3 reads CASSSRDRGDQETQYF. The CDR3 region has the DNA TGTGCCAGCAGCTCCCGGGACAGGGGAGACCAAGAGACCCAGTACTTC.

V and J are TRBV6-5 and TRBJ2-3, with a weak D call TRBD1 (5 bases). V was cut by 0 bases and J by 2 bases, with 9 bases left in between. Germline V gene sequence: CDR1 MNHEY, CDR2 SVGAGI. The CDR3 consists of 15 residues. The CDR3 protein is CASSYSWGLTDTQYF. CDR3 DNA: TGTGCCAGCAGTTACTCGTGGGGCCTCACAGATACGCAGTATTTT.

The chain recombines TRBV5-1 with TRBJ2-2; 9 nucleotides match TRBD1. The germline V gene has CDR1 SGHRS and CDR2 YFSETQ. V shed 5 bases and J 7 bases; nucleotides not matched to a gene: 6. The CDR3 runs 14 residues. CDR3 amino acids: CASRPGQGDGELFF. CDR3 DNA sequence: TGCGCCAGCAGACCGGGACAGGGAGACGGGGAGCTGTTTTTT.

The V gene is TRBV5-6, the J gene TRBJ1-5, with 11 bases lining up with TRBD1. CDR3 size: 16 residues. V dropped 4 bases and J dropped 5; count of bases not matched to a gene: 8. Germline assignment: CDR1 SGHDT and CDR2 YYEEEE. The CDR3 is CASSTLDRGPDQPQHF. CDR3 nucleotide sequence: TGTGCCAGCAGCACCCTGGACAGGGGGCCCGATCAGCCCCAGCATTTT.

The gene calls are TRBV4-1 and TRBJ1-2; D not resolved. Trimming stripped 0 bases from V and 1 base from J, with 12 bases between. The germline V gene has CDR1 MGHRA and CDR2 YSYEKL. The CDR3 contains 16 residues. CDR3 nucleotide sequence: TGCGCCAGCAGCCAAGATCGAGCTCCCAATAACTATGGCTACACCTTC. It codes for CASSQDRAPNNYGYTF.

The chain recombines TRBV18 with TRBJ2-1; 7 bases line up with TRBD1. The V gene's germline CDR1 is KGHSH and CDR2 LQKENI. V trimming: 3 bases; J trimming: 6 bases; junction bases outside the gene matches: 8. The CDR3 has 15 amino acids. The CDR3, as DNA: TGTGCCAGCTCACCCTACAGGGGACCGGCCAATGAGCAGTTCTTC. Its translation is CASSPYRGPANEQFF.

CDR3 DNA sequence: TGTGCCAGCAGCTTTGGAGGTGGAGCTCATTATGGCTACACCTTC. Its protein product is CASSFGGGAHYGYTF. The chain couples TRBV7-2 to TRBJ1-2; the D is unclear. CDR1 SGHTA and CDR2 FQGNSA come from the germline V gene. The CDR3 contains 15 residues. V was clipped by 3 bases and J by 5 bases, with 16 bases between them.

V is TRBV30 and J is TRBJ1-6; no definite D call. The V end lost 1 base, the J end lost 9 bases, and 13 bases lay between the germline ends. The CDR3 is 14 amino acids. Germline V lookup: CDR1 GTSNPN, CDR2 SVGIG (reference sequence). CDR3 sequence reads: CAWSARDRRSPLHF. The CDR3 DNA follows: TGTGCCTGGAGTGCGAGGGATCGTCGTTCACCCCTCCACTTT.

The chain carries TRBV5-1 and TRBJ2-1; TRBD2 aligns across 13 bases. The germline V gene encodes CDR1 SGHRS and CDR2 YFSETQ. The CDR3 is 15 residues long. Losses at the gene ends were 4 bases for V and 6 bases for J; bases not matched to a gene: 4. DNA for the CDR3: TGCGCCAGCAGCCCCACTAGCGGGGGGGCCAATGAGCAGTTCTTC. It yields the protein CASSPTSGGANEQFF.

This chain uses TRBV30 with TRBJ1-1, with TRBD1 identical over 7 bases. The CDR3 runs 13 residues. V trimming: 8 bases; J trimming: 1 base; junction bases outside the gene matches: 7. From germline, CDR1 is GTSNPN and CDR2 SVGIG (reference sequence). The CDR3 here is CAVGQVKNTEAFF. The CDR3 coding sequence is TGTGCCGTTGGACAGGTCAAGAACACTGAAGCTTTCTTT.

This clone was counted only a few times. The genes are TRBV27 and TRBJ1-1; D unresolved. The germline gives CDR1 MNHEY, CDR2 SMNVEV (reference sequence). The V end lost 8 bases, the J end lost 1 base, and 11 bases lay between the germline ends. CDR3 size: 13 residues. DNA for the CDR3: TGTGCCAGCGGATTGACATCGAACACTGAAGCTTTCTTT. Protein: CASGLTSNTEAFF.

The CDR3: CASSSDDLGATYEQYF. The CDR3 DNA reads TGTGCCAGCAGCTCCGACGACCTGGGGGCAACCTACGAGCAGTACTTC. This sequence joins TRBV11-2 and TRBJ2-7; D may be TRBD1 (6 bases). Trimming took off 4 bases at V and 2 bases at J, with 18 bases between the two ends. Germline CDR1 SGHAT, CDR2 FQNNGV. The CDR3 has 16 residues.

V usage is TRBV6-6 and J usage is TRBJ1-1, with a possible D match to TRBD1 (6 bases). From germline, CDR1 is MNHNY and CDR2 SVGAGI (reference sequence). This CDR3 is 14 amino acids long. V lost 2 bases, J lost 6 bases, and 13 bases lay in between. The chain's CDR3 is CASSYGQGFAEAFF. In nucleotides, the CDR3 is TGTGCCAGCAGTTACGGGCAGGGGTTCGCTGAAGCTTTCTTT.

This sequence joins TRBV27 and TRBJ2-5; 9 positions agree with TRBD1. V lost 6 bases, J lost 3 bases, and 5 bases stayed unmatched. CDR3 length: 14 amino acids. Germline V lookup: CDR1 MNHEY, CDR2 SMNVEV (reference sequence). The CDR3: CASSRWTGEETQYF. CDR3 DNA: TGTGCCAGCAGCCGGTGGACAGGGGAAGAGACCCAGTACTTC.

As DNA, the CDR3 is TGTGCCAGCAGTTCCGGACAGGGAAGACGAGAGACCCAGTACTTC. Its protein product is CASSSGQGRRETQYF. The J gene is TRBJ2-5, the V gene TRBV6-5; 8 nucleotides match TRBD1. CDR3 length: 15 residues. Germline lookup yields CDR1 MNHEY and CDR2 SVGAGI. After removal of 4 bases from V and 4 bases from J, the junction contained 8 bases not matched to a gene.

This chain joins TRBV12-5 and TRBJ1-6, with unresolved D. This CDR3 contains 13 residues. Germline V gene data show CDR1 as LGHNT and CDR2 as FRNRAP. Deletions cut 1 base from V and 6 bases from J, with 4 bases between. The CDR3 sequence: CASGLEPNSPLHF. The CDR3 DNA reads TGTGCTAGTGGTTTGGAGCCTAATTCACCCCTCCACTTT.

CDR3: CASSLSPGNGYTF. The CDR3 region has the DNA TGTGCCAGCAGTTTATCCCCGGGTAACGGCTACACCTTC. The chain employs TRBV12-3 or TRBV12-4 and TRBJ1-2; D remains ambiguous. This CDR3 region has 13 residues. Between the trimmed V and J ends, which lost 2 bases and 8 bases, there was a span of 12 bases.

CDR3 nucleotides: TGTGCCTGGAGTGGGGGAGTTGGCTACACCTTC. Its translation is CAWSGGVGYTF. The gene calls are TRBV30 and TRBJ1-2; D gene ambiguous. The V end lost 1 base, the J end lost 7 bases, and 7 bases lay between the germline ends. The germline V gene has CDR1 GTSNPN and CDR2 SVGIG (reference sequence). There are 11 residues in the CDR3.

This chain uses TRBV24-1 with TRBJ1-1; D might be TRBD1 (5 bases). Germline V gene lookup returns CDR1 KGHDR and CDR2 SFDVKD. Trimming left V 3 bases short and J 11 bases short, with 12 bases between. This CDR3 is built from 12 residues. CDR3 sequence (DNA): TGTGCCACCAGTGATAGGCAGGGATTTGCTTTCTTT. Translated, it gives CATSDRQGFAFF.

The gene calls are TRBV20-1 and TRBJ2-7; 9 nucleotides line up with TRBD1. Germline V CDR1 and CDR2: DFQATT, SNEGSKA (reference sequence). The CDR3 consists of 14 residues. The V and J ends lost 3 bases and 6 bases, in that order; junction bases with no gene match: 9. CDR3 residues: CSASDSGTGLEQYF. The DNA for the CDR3 is TGCAGTGCTAGTGACTCCGGGACAGGGCTCGAGCAGTACTTC.

This clone was counted once. Here the CDR3 DNA reads TGTGCTAGTGGTTTGGTAGAAACAGGTCGTCTGGGCGCTTTCTTT. Amino acids: CASGLVETGRLGAFF. This chain connects TRBV12-5 to TRBJ1-1; tentatively, D is TRBD1 (5 bases). The CDR3 consists of 15 residues. Trimming shortened V by 0 bases and J by 11 bases, and 19 bases separated the two germline ends. Germline V gene data show CDR1 as LGHNT and CDR2 as FRNRAP.